A selection of T cell receptor beta chains follows, all from one sample in a study of post-analysis software for immune sequencing data. TCRdb fed the PCR reads into MiXCR, producing one record per CDR3 protein. The sample has hundreds of thousands of distinct CDR3 sequences; 30% to 45% are singletons. The sequenced sample consisted of blood. These receptors were taken from a girl aged 5-17 years with multiple sclerosis. CDR3s include the opening cysteine and the closing phenylalanine or tryptophan. A D gene is named only where the DNA matches it firmly. Rows give clone size only sometimes, using once, few, many, or a class for an expanded clone.

v_call	clone_size	d_call	j_call	cdr3_aa	cdr3_nt
TRBV7-8	few	TRBD1	TRBJ2-5	CASSSAWDSLQETQYF	TGTGCCAGCAGCTCCGCTTGGGACAGCCTGCAAGAGACCCAGTACTTC
TRBV2	NA	NA	TRBJ1-3	CASSEGLRTLTAVSGNTIYF	TGTGCCAGCAGTGAAGGACTACGCACTTTGACAGCCGTCTCTGGAAACACCATATATTTT
TRBV20-1	NA	TRBD2	TRBJ2-5	CSARMTSGRGETQYF	TGCAGTGCTAGGATGACTAGCGGGAGGGGGGAGACCCAGTACTTC
TRBV5-1	many	TRBD1	TRBJ2-5	CASSLGDRGLETQYF	TGCGCCAGCAGCTTAGGGGACAGGGGGCTGGAGACCCAGTACTTC
TRBV28	many	NA	TRBJ1-2	CASGRDAYGYTF	TGTGCCAGCGGCAGGGACGCCTATGGCTACACCTTC
TRBV2	many	NA	TRBJ2-3	CASSLRQSSTDTQYF	TGTGCCAGCAGCCTCAGACAGTCTAGCACAGATACGCAGTATTTT
TRBV28	many	NA	TRBJ1-5	CASSPRTGPGNQPQHF	TGTGCCAGCAGCCCCCGCACAGGTCCGGGCAATCAGCCCCAGCATTTT
TRBV9	many	NA	TRBJ2-1	CASSVHVGSSNEQFF	TGTGCCAGCAGCGTACATGTCGGATCGTCCAATGAGCAGTTCTTC
TRBV20-1	NA	NA	TRBJ2-7	CSARGGGGLSYEQYF	TGCAGTGCTAGAGGCGGCGGGGGCCTCTCCTACGAGCAGTACTTC
TRBV15	NA	NA	TRBJ2-3	CATRTTAVSSDTQYF	TGTGCCACCAGAACCACGGCCGTTTCTTCAGATACGCAGTATTTT
TRBV9	NA	NA	TRBJ2-5	CASSPRGGVETQYF	TGTGCTAGCAGCCCACGTGGAGGGGTCGAGACCCAGTACTTC
TRBV5-1	NA	NA	TRBJ1-1	CASSLRGDADEAFF	TGCGCCAGCAGCTTGAGGGGGGACGCAGATGAAGCTTTCTTT
TRBV15	NA	TRBD2	TRBJ2-5	CATSHRGTSGNEQYF	TGTGCCACCAGCCACAGAGGGACTAGCGGCAATGAGCAGTACTTC
TRBV19	NA	NA	TRBJ1-2	CASSRAEPSNYGYTF	TGTGCCAGTAGCCGGGCGGAGCCCTCTAACTATGGCTACACCTTC
TRBV20-1	many	NA	TRBJ2-1	CSARELSEQFF	TGCAGTGCTAGAGAACTCAGCGAGCAGTTCTTC
TRBV5-1	many	TRBD1	TRBJ1-2	CASSGGGQHNYGYTF	TGCGCCAGTTCAGGAGGGGGCCAACATAACTATGGCTACACCTTC